The next 2 T cell receptor beta chains were all read from a single sample in a study of blood T cell repertoires in COVID-19. Some clones are missing from TCRdb's copy, which holds only in-frame ones; the method was immunoSEQ multiplex PCR. The table lists 60,000 to 75,000 clones, around 90% of them singletons. Material: peripheral blood. These receptors were collected from a human donor in a cohort sampled during active COVID-19.

This rearrangement joins TRBV6-5 to TRBJ2-7; D is perhaps TRBD1 (6 bases). Germline values: CDR1 MNHEY, CDR2 SVGAGI. This CDR3 is 15 amino acids long. Deletions cut 4 bases from V and 0 bases from J, with 13 bases between. The CDR3 DNA reads TGTGCCAGCAGTTTAGGACAGCATAGCTCCTACGAGCAGTACTTC. Translation: CASSLGQHSSYEQYF.

The V gene is TRBV5-1, the J gene TRBJ2-5; tentative D call: TRBD1 (5 bases). Germline V CDR1 and CDR2: SGHRS, YFSETQ. CDR3 size: 15 residues. The germline V and J ends were trimmed by 2 bases and 5 bases, with 16 bases remaining between them. Written as DNA, the CDR3 is TGCGCCAGCAGCTTTAACCAGGGCCAAGGGGAGACCCAGTACTTC. Translation gives CASSFNQGQGETQYF. The full variable domain, rest sourced from reference TRBV5-1 and TRBJ2-5, is KAGVTQTPRYLIKTRGQQVTLSCSPISGHRSVSWYQQTPGQGLQFLFEYFSETQRNKGNFPGRFSGRQFSNSRSEMNVSTLELGDSALYLCASSFNQGQGETQYFGPGTRLLVL.